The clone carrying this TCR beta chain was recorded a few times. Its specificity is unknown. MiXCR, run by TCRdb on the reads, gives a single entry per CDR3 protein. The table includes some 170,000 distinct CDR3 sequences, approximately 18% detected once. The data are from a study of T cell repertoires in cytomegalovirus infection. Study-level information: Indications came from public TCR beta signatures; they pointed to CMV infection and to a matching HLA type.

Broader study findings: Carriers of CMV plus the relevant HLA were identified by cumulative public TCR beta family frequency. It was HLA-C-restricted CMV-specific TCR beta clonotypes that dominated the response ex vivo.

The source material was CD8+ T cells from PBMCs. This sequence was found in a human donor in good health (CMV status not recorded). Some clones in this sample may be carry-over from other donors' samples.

The CDR3 protein is CASSLVPQYTDTQYF. As DNA, the CDR3 is TGTGCCAGCAGCTTAGTCCCCCAATACACAGATACGCAGTATTTT. The V call is TRBV7-2, the J call TRBJ2-3; D call uncertain. This CDR3 is 15 amino acids long. Trimming removed 1 base at V and 2 bases at J, with 10 bases between. Germline CDR1 is SGHTA and CDR2 is FQGNSA.